This TCR beta chain was sequenced for a study of shared clonotypes between healthy human individuals. The study, taken as a whole, reports: Non-shared clonotypes displayed generation probabilities falling below those of clonotypes present in all four donors. Larger estimated richness was generally seen in naive subsets than in memory subsets.

Sequencing used immunoSEQ multiplex PCR; TCRdb keeps in-frame clones, though not all of them. The sample holds around 980,000 clones; 78% are singletons and the top ten take around 0.6%. The healthy adult donors were HIV-negative and reported no recent acute infections or vaccinations. The trim removed 1 base at V and 9 bases at J, leaving 9 bases unmatched. In germline, CDR1 is SGHAT, CDR2 FQNNGV. This CDR3 comprises 14 residues. Comment on this clone: The antigen remains unidentified.

The receptor was isolated from a man younger than 35 in good health. Some clones in this sample may be carry-over from other donors' samples. Sample: memory CD4+ T cells from PBMCs. Subset reported: CD45RA-negative fraction. The V and J genes are TRBV11-2 and TRBJ2-7; 7 positions agree with TRBD1. CDR3 region: CASSLAGQWAPQYF. CDR3 DNA sequence: TGTGCCAGCAGCTTAGCGGGACAGTGGGCTCCGCAGTACTTC.